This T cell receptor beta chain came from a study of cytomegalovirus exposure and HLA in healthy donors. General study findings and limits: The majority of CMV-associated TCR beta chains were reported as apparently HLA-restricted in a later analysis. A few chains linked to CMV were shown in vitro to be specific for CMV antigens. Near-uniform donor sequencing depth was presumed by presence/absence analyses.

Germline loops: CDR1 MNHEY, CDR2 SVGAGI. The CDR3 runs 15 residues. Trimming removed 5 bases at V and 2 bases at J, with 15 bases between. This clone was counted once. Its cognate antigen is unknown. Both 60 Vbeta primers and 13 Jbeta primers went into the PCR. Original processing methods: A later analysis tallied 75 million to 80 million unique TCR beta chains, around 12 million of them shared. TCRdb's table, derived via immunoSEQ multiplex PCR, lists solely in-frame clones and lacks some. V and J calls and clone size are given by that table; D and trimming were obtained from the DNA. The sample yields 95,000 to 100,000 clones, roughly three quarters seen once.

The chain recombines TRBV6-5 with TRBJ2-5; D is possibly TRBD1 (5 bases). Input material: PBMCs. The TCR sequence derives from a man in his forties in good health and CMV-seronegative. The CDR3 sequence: CASSTGRSLQETQYF. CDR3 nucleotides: TGTGCCAGCAGTACAGGCCGGAGTTTACAAGAGACCCAGTACTTC.